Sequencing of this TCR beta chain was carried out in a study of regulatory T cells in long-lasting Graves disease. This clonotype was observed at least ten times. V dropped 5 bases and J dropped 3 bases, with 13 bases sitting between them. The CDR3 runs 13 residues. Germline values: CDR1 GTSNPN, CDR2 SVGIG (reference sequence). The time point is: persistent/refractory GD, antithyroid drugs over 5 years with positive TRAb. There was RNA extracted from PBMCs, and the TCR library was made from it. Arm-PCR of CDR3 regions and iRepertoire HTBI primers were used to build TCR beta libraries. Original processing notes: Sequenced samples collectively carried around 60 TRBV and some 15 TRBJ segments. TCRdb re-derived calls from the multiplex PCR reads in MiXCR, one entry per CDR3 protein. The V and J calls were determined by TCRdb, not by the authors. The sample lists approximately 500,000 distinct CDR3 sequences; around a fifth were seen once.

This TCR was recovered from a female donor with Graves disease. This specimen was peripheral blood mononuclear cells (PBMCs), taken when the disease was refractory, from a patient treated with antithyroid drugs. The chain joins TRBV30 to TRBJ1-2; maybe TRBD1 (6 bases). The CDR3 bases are TGTGCCTGGCAGGGGCCGCGGGACTATGGCTACACCTTC. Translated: CAWQGPRDYGYTF.